This TCR beta chain comes out of a study of cytomegalovirus exposure and HLA in healthy donors. This clone was observed once. The protocol was immunoSEQ multiplex PCR, while the TCRdb copy is restricted to in-frame clones and leaves out a portion. The sample lists 45,000 to 55,000 clones, just over 85% occurring once. CDR1 is LNHDA, CDR2 SQIVND, per germline (reference sequence). This CDR3 spans 13 amino acids. V lost 7 bases, J lost 1 base, and 10 bases lay in between. Source material: PBMCs. This rearrangement joins TRBV19 to TRBJ1-2; no clear D. The receptor comes from a woman in her twenties or thirties in good health and CMV-seronegative. CDR3 protein: CASTKTNNYGYTF. CDR3 nucleotides: TGTGCCAGTACCAAAACAAATAACTATGGCTACACCTTC.